The following is a T cell receptor beta chain sequence with its context. CD8+ and CD4+ T cells circulating in blood were sequenced for TCR beta. The multiple sclerosis controls, all treatment-naive patients, had relapsing-remitting disease that was stable or active. This specimen belongs to a study of CD8 T cells in Susac syndrome. V dropped 4 bases and J dropped 5 bases, with 14 bases sitting between them. The CDR3 contains 13 residues. The germline V gene encodes CDR1 SQVTM and CDR2 ANQGSEA. It was with random hexamers that roughly 0.45 to 1 ug RNA was reverse transcribed. An immunoSEQ multiplex PCR generated amplified TCR beta CDR3 products spanning 54 Vbeta and 13 Jbeta. TCRdb itself ran the immunoSEQ multiplex PCR reads through MiXCR, one entry per CDR3 protein. The sample gives 170,000 or so distinct CDR3 sequences, roughly 95% of which show up once; less than 0.2% is in the top ten.

The chain links TRBV29-1 to TRBJ1-2; D gene ambiguous. Sequencing input: CD8+ T cells from PBMCs. The sequence came from a human donor with multiple sclerosis. The CDR3 here is CSVGVTDVYGYTF. The CDR3 bases are TGCAGCGTTGGGGTGACGGACGTTTATGGCTACACCTTC.